This is a list of T cell receptor beta chains from one sample in a study of CXCR3-negative and CXCR3-positive naive CD8 T cells. After re-calling the 5' RACE reads, TCRdb lists one entry per CDR3 protein, DNA absent. This table holds approximately 90,000 distinct CDR3 sequences. The sample consisted of naive CXCR3+ CD8+ T cells from blood. These receptors all come from a human donor in good health. Some clones in this sample may be carry-over from other donors' samples. Both conserved end residues are part of each CDR3.

length,V,J,CDR3
17,TRBV5-1,TRBJ2-3,CASSPSGTSEVTDTQYF
17,TRBV28,TRBJ2-5,CASSLRRESYVTETQYF
16,TRBV29-1,TRBJ1-1,CSVDGDDRGRDTEAFF
13,TRBV7-6,TRBJ2-1,CASSPGGGQVRFF
12,TRBV20-1,TRBJ2-5,CSASMGGETQYF
14,TRBV5-5,TRBJ2-3,CASSLLARTDTQYF
12,TRBV19,TRBJ1-1,CASSGGNTEAFF
12,TRBV6-2/TRBV6-3,TRBJ2-1,CASSYPSNEQFF
13,TRBV12-3/TRBV12-4,TRBJ1-3,CASSFNQGVTIYF
15,TRBV20-1,TRBJ1-4,CSASPPTGVPKKLFF
15,TRBV29-1,TRBJ2-3,CSVQGDRGRTDTQYF
14,TRBV27,TRBJ2-7,CASSLMEGADEQYF
14,TRBV5-5,TRBJ2-5,CASSYDRVTETQYF
14,TRBV6-4,TRBJ1-2,CASSDSRQFAGYTF
17,TRBV20-1,TRBJ2-3,CSASYRRWRVSTDTQYF
13,TRBV5-1,TRBJ2-7,CASSPDRGNEQYF
16,TRBV28,TRBJ1-4,CASSWTIRVRGEKLFF
12,TRBV12-3/TRBV12-4,TRBJ1-4,CASSLSDEKLFF
13,TRBV15,TRBJ1-6,CATSETSDSPLHF
12,TRBV6-5,TRBJ1-2,CASTPDRDGYTF
14,TRBV12-3/TRBV12-4,TRBJ2-7,CASSFGGTGLEQYF
13,TRBV28,TRBJ1-1,CASKGTGVAEAFF
15,TRBV5-1,TRBJ2-7,CASSLVDREGYEQYF
15,TRBV27,TRBJ2-7,CASSLAGYSSYEQYF
16,TRBV29-1,TRBJ1-1,CSVDRQGLGVNTEAFF
16,TRBV7-6,TRBJ2-1,CASSLTGLAGVHEQFF
13,TRBV28,TRBJ2-2,CASALTNTGELFF
12,TRBV12-5,TRBJ2-1,CASGPGGKKQFF
13,TRBV29-1,TRBJ2-7,CSVSDSPFYEQYF
15,TRBV7-9,TRBJ1-2,CASSPRDIPNYGYTF
14,TRBV10-1,TRBJ2-5,CASSEPGAGETQYF
16,TRBV11-2,TRBJ2-4,CASSLDPGLAKNIQYF
16,TRBV7-8,TRBJ2-3,CASSLDWRDYTGTQYF
16,TRBV7-9,TRBJ1-1,CASSFLGTELNTEAFF
15,TRBV7-6,TRBJ2-1,CASSLAQRPSNEQFF
15,TRBV20-1,TRBJ2-7,CSARDRDSPSYEQYF
15,TRBV7-6,TRBJ2-5,CASSLGGRGQETQYF
15,TRBV7-9,TRBJ1-1,CASSFGQGMNTEAFF
13,TRBV11-2,TRBJ2-1,CASSLGSPWEQFF
14,TRBV6-2/TRBV6-3,TRBJ2-1,CASSYLSSYNEQFF
15,TRBV23-1,TRBJ2-7,CASSPTDTVAYEQYF
12,TRBV20-1,TRBJ2-5,CSASPSQETQYF
16,TRBV29-1,TRBJ2-7,CSVEDRLAGGSYEQYF
14,TRBV6-2/TRBV6-3,TRBJ1-5,CASWGRASNQPQHF
13,TRBV2,TRBJ1-2,CASSEASVDGYTF
17,TRBV9,TRBJ2-3,CASSVNPSGRATDTQYF
13,TRBV9,TRBJ2-7,CASSSDILYEQYF
15,TRBV10-3,TRBJ2-7,CAISDPGISSYEQYF
17,TRBV15,TRBJ2-1,CATSRDIQRGPYNEQFF